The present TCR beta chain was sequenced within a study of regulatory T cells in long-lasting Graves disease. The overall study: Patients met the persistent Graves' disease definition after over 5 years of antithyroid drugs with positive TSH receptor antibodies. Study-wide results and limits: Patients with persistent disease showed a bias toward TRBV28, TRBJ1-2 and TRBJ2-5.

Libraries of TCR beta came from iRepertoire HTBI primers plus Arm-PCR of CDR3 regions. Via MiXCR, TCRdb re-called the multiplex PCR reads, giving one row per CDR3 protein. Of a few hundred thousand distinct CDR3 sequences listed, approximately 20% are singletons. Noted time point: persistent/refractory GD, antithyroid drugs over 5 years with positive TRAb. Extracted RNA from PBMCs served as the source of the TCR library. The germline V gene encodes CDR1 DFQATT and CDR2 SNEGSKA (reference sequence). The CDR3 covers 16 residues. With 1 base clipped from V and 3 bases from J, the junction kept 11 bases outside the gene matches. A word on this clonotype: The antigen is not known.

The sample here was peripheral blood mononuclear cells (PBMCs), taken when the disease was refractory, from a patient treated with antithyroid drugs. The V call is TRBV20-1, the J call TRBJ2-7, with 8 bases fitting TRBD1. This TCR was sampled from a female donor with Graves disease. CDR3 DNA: TGCAGTGCTAGAGTTTTGGGACAGGCGGCGAACTACGAGCAGTACTTC. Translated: CSARVLGQAANYEQYF.